This T cell receptor beta chain appears in the sequencing data of a study of T cells in Graves' hyperthyroidism and ophthalmopathy. Concerning this clonotype itself: Its target is not known.

The study excluded patients with uncontrolled infection, other autoimmune disease, pregnancy or lactation. In making diagnoses, clinical symptoms, serum thyroxine and TRAb, thyroid ultrasound and orbital computed tomography were all used. Notes on the study in general: Expanded thyroid clonotypes (above 0.001) were mostly also found in blood.

TCR beta CDR3 region amplification was performed from RNA transcripts. A first-round RT-PCR of the TCR CDR3 used the HTBI primer set. TCRdb used MiXCR to reprocess the multiplex PCR reads, holding one entry per CDR3 protein. The sample has under 700,000 distinct CDR3 sequences, 46% seen once. This CDR3 contains 15 residues. CDR1 and CDR2 (germline): DFQATT, SNEGSKA (reference sequence). The V gene lost 4 bases and the J gene lost 7 bases, with 22 bases spanning the gap. This sequence was found in a woman aged 18 to 35 with Graves' hyperthyroidism. The sample comprised peripheral blood or thyroid tissue (not recorded which). The V gene is TRBV20-1, the J gene TRBJ1-2, with D hard to call. In nucleotides, the CDR3 is TGCAGTGCTATAGTGAACGACCCCAACCCGGGTGGCTACACCTTC. Its protein is CSAIVNDPNPGGYTF.